The 14 T cell receptor beta chains below all came from one sample that was sequenced in a study of T cell responses to AZD1222 COVID-19 vaccine. This table comes from immunoSEQ multiplex PCR, and its TCRdb copy is limited to in-frame clones, with some not included. The table has fewer than 7,000 clones, 80% to 90% seen once. Sequencing used peripheral blood, obtained 28 days after the second AZD1222 dose. These receptors all stem from an adult who received the AZD1222 COVID-19 vaccine.

This chain joins TRBV6-1 and TRBJ1-5; D ambiguous. Germline CDR1 and CDR2: MNHNS and SASEGT. The V end was cut by 1 base, the J end by 3 bases, with 4 bases between. The CDR3 contains 13 residues. CDR3: CASSEGPNQPQHF. The CDR3 DNA is TGTGCCAGCAGTGAAGGGCCCAATCAGCCCCAGCATTTT.

The chain recombines TRBV29-1 with TRBJ1-1; 7 bases are a match to TRBD1. CDR1 is SQVTM and CDR2 is ANQGSEA in the germline V gene. The CDR3 length is 8 residues. With 6 bases clipped from V and 13 bases from J, the junction kept 2 bases outside the gene matches. CDR3 loop: CSVPGGFF. CDR3 sequence (DNA): TGCAGCGTCCCAGGGGGTTTCTTT.

V usage is TRBV4-3 and J usage is TRBJ1-1; 7 nucleotides agree with TRBD1. CDR3 size: 13 residues. With V trimmed by 4 bases and J by 7 bases, 6 bases remained unmatched. The germline gives CDR1 LGHNA, CDR2 YSLEER. CDR3 protein: CASSLTGWDEAFF. Here the CDR3 DNA reads TGCGCCAGCAGCCTGACAGGGTGGGATGAAGCTTTCTTT.

V gene TRBV19 combines with J gene TRBJ2-2; D possibly matches TRBD1 or TRBD2 (5 bases each). Trimming took off 6 bases at V and 6 bases at J, with 11 bases between the two ends. CDR3 size: 13 residues. Germline CDR1 is LNHDA and CDR2 is SQIVND (reference sequence). The CDR3 is CASSSQGPGELFF. CDR3 bases: TGTGCCAGTAGCTCCCAGGGACCCGGGGAGCTGTTTTTT.

V is TRBV3-1 (or the pseudogene TRBV3-2) and J is TRBJ1-5, with D possibly TRBD1 on 5 matching bases. The length of the CDR3 is 16 residues. V was pared by 0 bases and J by 2 bases, with 11 bases between. Per the germline V gene, CDR1 is LGHDT and CDR2 is YNNKEL (reference sequence). CDR3 in DNA: TGTGCCAGCAGCCAAGAGAGTGGGGGTGGCAATCAGCCCCAGCATTTT. Protein sequence: CASSQESGGGNQPQHF.

The CDR3 here is CASSIWGREREETQYF. For the CDR3, the DNA is TGTGCCAGTAGTATTTGGGGCAGGGAGAGGGAAGAGACCCAGTACTTC. The genes are TRBV19 and TRBJ2-5, with D perhaps given as TRBD1 or TRBD2 (5 bases each). Looked up from germline, CDR1 is LNHDA and CDR2 is SQIVND (reference sequence). This CDR3 has 16 residues. Deletions cut 3 bases from V and 3 bases from J, with 17 bases between.

V usage is TRBV7-2 and J usage is TRBJ2-3, with 8 bases matching TRBD2. CDR3 size: 15 residues. Germline V gives CDR1 SGHTA, CDR2 FQGNSA. Germline trimming cut 3 bases from V and 2 bases from J; bases unmatched to any gene: 4. The CDR3, as DNA: TGTGCCAGCAGCTTGCTAGCGGGTTTCACAGATACGCAGTATTTT. As protein: CASSLLAGFTDTQYF.

V gene TRBV4-1 combines with J gene TRBJ1-6; D is ambiguous. CDR1 MGHRA and CDR2 YSYEKL come from the germline V gene. V lost 2 bases to trimming and J lost 10 bases, with 21 bases between them. CDR3 size: 17 residues. The CDR3 sequence is CASSQSRVRTLGSPLHF. CDR3 DNA sequence: TGCGCCAGCAGCCAAAGTAGAGTGAGAACTTTAGGGTCACCCCTCCACTTT.

This rearrangement joins TRBV4-1 to TRBJ1-2, with D tentatively TRBD1 (5 bases). V gave up 3 bases and J gave up 3 bases, with 17 bases separating them. CDR1 is MGHRA, CDR2 YSYEKL, per germline. The CDR3 spans 16 residues. The CDR3 nucleotides are TGCGCCAGCAGCCAGCGGACTCGAGGGACTGACTATGGCTACACCTTC. The encoded protein is CASSQRTRGTDYGYTF.

The chain uses TRBV28 and TRBJ2-7; 8 bases fit TRBD2. The CDR3 spans 11 residues. Looked up from germline, CDR1 is MDHEN and CDR2 is SYDVKM. For the CDR3, the DNA is TGTATTTCGGGAGGGTCCTACGAGCAGTACTTC. This codes for CISGGSYEQYF.

The chain couples TRBV27 to TRBJ1-2, with D tentatively TRBD1 (5 bases). V was shortened by 6 bases and J by 5 bases, with 16 bases between the two germline ends. The CDR3 extends over 14 amino acids. Germline V gene lookup returns CDR1 MNHEY and CDR2 SMNVEV (reference sequence). The CDR3 is CASSLNRKVYGYTF. Written as DNA, the CDR3 is TGTGCCAGCAGCCTTAACAGGAAAGTTTATGGCTACACCTTC.

The rearrangement links TRBV28 to TRBJ2-1; D could derive from TRBD1 or TRBD2 (5 bases each). Trimming stripped 7 bases from V and 5 bases from J, with 21 bases between. The CDR3 extends over 16 amino acids. Germline CDR1 MDHEN, CDR2 SYDVKM. The CDR3 DNA follows: TGTGCCAGCACCAAACCCGGGGATATCAGGGACAATGAGCAGTTCTTC. Amino acids: CASTKPGDIRDNEQFF. The variable domain in full, with the rest retrieved from reference TRBV28 and TRBJ2-1, is DVKVTQSSRYLVKRTGEKVFLECVQDMDHENMFWYRQDPGLGLRLIYFSYDVKMKEKGDIPEGYSVSREKKERFSLILESASTNQTSMYLCASTKPGDIRDNEQFFGPGTRLTVL.

J is TRBJ1-5 and V is TRBV5-1; possibly TRBD1 for D (5 bases). This CDR3 is built from 14 residues. Between the trimmed V and J ends, which lost 1 base and 7 bases, there was a span of 12 bases. The V gene's germline CDR1 is SGHRS and CDR2 YFSETQ. CDR3: CASSLNGAPQPQHF. In nucleotides, the CDR3 is TGCGCCAGCAGCTTGAACGGGGCTCCCCAGCCCCAGCATTTT.

V usage is TRBV6-5 and J usage is TRBJ1-2, with a tentative D call TRBD1 (5 bases). Trimming left V 7 bases short and J 4 bases short, with 19 bases between. The CDR3 totals 15 residues. CDR1 MNHEY and CDR2 SVGAGI come from the germline V gene. CDR3 protein: CASISQGRVVYGYTF. The CDR3 nucleotides read TGTGCCAGCATATCCCAGGGAAGGGTCGTCTATGGCTACACCTTC.